In its sample, the clone carrying this T cell receptor beta chain was seen once. What it binds is not known. For the second PCR, which ran for roughly 7 to 11 cycles, a sample-barcoded 5' primer and a J-beta primer mix were used. Paired-end reads containing CDR3 totaled no fewer than 3 million for each sample. TCRdb analysed the 5' RACE reads with MiXCR anew, one entry per CDR3 protein. The sample includes approximately 800,000 distinct CDR3 sequences, over 45% of them seen just once. This entry comes from a study of blood T cells in healthy people across ages. Study outcomes and limitations: Donor CMV infection status was unknown, possibly confounding age-related changes in expanded clonotypes. A strong correlation between TCR beta diversity and naive T cell percentage was seen.

Material for sequencing was blood. The sequence derives from a man younger than 40 in good health.

CDR3 protein: CASSPSLILETQYF. CDR3 coding DNA: TGTGCCAGCAGCCCCAGTCTAATCCTAGAGACCCAGTACTTC. V and J are TRBV11-2 and TRBJ2-5; no definite D call. V lost 5 bases and J lost 4, with 14 bases in between. The CDR3 totals 14 residues. Germline assignment: CDR1 SGHAT and CDR2 FQNNGV.